This TCR beta chain was sequenced during a study of immune evolution from preneoplasia to lung adenocarcinoma. Patient tissue came from resections in Japan or China, 2014–2017. Profiling relied on immunoSEQ multiplex PCR, and the TCRdb table lists in-frame clones only, not all of them. The sample consists of about 21,000 clones, about 71% of them appearing once. The V gene end was trimmed by 2 bases and the J gene end by 6 bases; junction bases not matched to a gene: 14. The length of the CDR3 is 17 residues. CDR1 is ENHRY and CDR2 is SYGVKD in the germline V gene. This clone was recorded once. This clonotype was sampled from a person aged 55 to 69 with lung adenocarcinoma. Sequenced material: FFPE invasive lung adenocarcinoma tissue. The J gene is TRBJ2-7, the V gene TRBV10-3; 9 bases are shared with TRBD1. CDR3 sequence (DNA): TGTGCCATCAGTGAGACTACATCCGGGACAGGGCCCGCCGAGCAGTACTTC. Protein sequence: CAISETTSGTGPAEQYF.